The 13 T cell receptor beta chains below were found in one sample sequenced in a study of spatial heterogeneity in lung cancer. TCRdb re-called the 5' RACE reads with MiXCR, one entry per CDR3 protein. The sample lists about 94,000 distinct CDR3 sequences, less than 20% occurring once. Indicated time point: blood at routine non-recurrence follow-up after resection. This sample comprised PBMCs, obtained at follow-up. Receptors originate from a male donor with early-stage non-small cell lung cancer.

The chain is built from TRBV9 and TRBJ2-3, with D hard to call. The V end lost 0 bases, the J end lost 2 bases, and 10 bases lay between the germline ends. The CDR3 runs to 15 residues. CDR1 and CDR2 from the germline V gene are SGDLS and YYNGEE. CDR3: CASSVGVVSTDTQYF. The CDR3 region has the DNA TGTGCCAGCAGCGTAGGTGTGGTCTCCACAGATACGCAGTATTTT.

The table lists this clonotype with a few counts. The genes are TRBV9 and TRBJ2-7; 14 bases align to TRBD2. The CDR3 runs to 16 residues. The J segment lost 3 bases and the V segment lost 0 bases, leaving 2 bases of the junction unmatched. Germline lookup yields CDR1 SGDLS and CDR2 YYNGEE. Here the CDR3 reads CASSVAGTSGSYEQYF. CDR3 DNA: TGTGCCAGCAGCGTAGCCGGGACTAGCGGGAGCTACGAGCAGTACTTC.

This clonotype was picked up many times. The rearrangement joins TRBV7-2 to TRBJ1-2; maybe TRBD1 (5 bases). This CDR3 is 12 amino acids long. Germline V gene sequence: CDR1 SGHTA, CDR2 FQGNSA. The V and J ends lost 3 bases and 7 bases respectively, with 9 bases between them. The CDR3 bases are TGTGCCAGCAGCTTTCAGGGCGGTGGCTACACCTTC. Residues: CASSFQGGGYTF.

This clonotype was counted many times. The CDR3 reads CASSQETGPQETQYF. CDR3 sequence (DNA): TGTGCCAGCAGCCAGGAGACAGGGCCCCAAGAGACCCAGTACTTC. The chain is built from TRBV3-1 and TRBJ2-5; 7 nucleotides align to TRBD1. Germline V gene sequence: CDR1 LGHDT, CDR2 YNNKEL (reference sequence). The CDR3 consists of 15 residues. Trimming cost V 3 bases and J 1 base; bases outside gene matches: 5.

This clonotype was detected only a few times. The rearrangement links TRBV14 to TRBJ2-5; D call uncertain. Germline V gene data show CDR1 as SGHDN and CDR2 as FVKESK. This CDR3 has 13 amino acids. The V and J ends lost 4 bases and 3 bases respectively, with 9 bases between them. In nucleotides, the CDR3 is TGTGCCAGCAGCCCTCGGATTAAAGAGACCCAGTACTTC. Amino acid sequence: CASSPRIKETQYF. Combining the CDR3 with reference TRBV14 and TRBJ2-5 gives the whole variable domain EAGVTQFPSHSVIEKGQTVTLRCDPISGHDNLYWYRRVMGKEIKFLLHFVKESKQDESGMPNNRFLAERTGGTYSTLKVQPAELEDSGVYFCASSPRIKETQYFGPGTRLLVL.

This clonotype has more than one count but fewer than ten. The chain uses TRBV19 and TRBJ2-7; D possibly corresponds to TRBD1 (6 bases). The V end lost 10 bases, the J end lost 2 bases, and 12 bases lay between the germline ends. CDR3 length: 12 amino acids. Germline V gives CDR1 LNHDA, CDR2 SQIVND (reference sequence). CDR3 amino acids: CATRDTTYEQYF. CDR3 DNA sequence: TGTGCCACCCGGGACACCACCTACGAGCAGTACTTC.

This clonotype appeared a few times. The genes are TRBV24-1 and TRBJ2-5, with TRBD1 matching over 8 bases. V was clipped by 4 bases and J by 3 bases; unmatched bases: 12. Germline lookup yields CDR1 KGHDR and CDR2 SFDVKD. The CDR3 runs to 17 residues. The CDR3 region has the DNA TGTGCCACCAGTGACAATGGACAGGGATTGGCCAAAGAGACCCAGTACTTC. Protein sequence: CATSDNGQGLAKETQYF.

The V and J genes are TRBV29-1 and TRBJ1-1; TRBD1 agrees at 9 bases. Trimming cost V 5 bases and J 4 bases; bases outside gene matches: 8. There are 14 residues in the CDR3. The V gene's germline CDR1 is SQVTM and CDR2 ANQGSEA. In nucleotides, the CDR3 is TGCAGCGTTCCTACGGGACAGGGCGGCACTGAAGCTTTCTTT. It yields the protein CSVPTGQGGTEAFF.

The chain combines TRBV6-5 with TRBJ1-6; D is uncertain. The CDR3 is 11 residues long. V lost 6 bases to trimming and J lost 6 bases, with 3 bases between them. CDR1 is MNHEY, CDR2 SVGAGI, per germline. The CDR3 reads CASSRNSPLHF. The CDR3 DNA reads as TGTGCCAGCAGCCGTAATTCACCCCTCCACTTT.

This clonotype was seen a single time. The CDR3 here is CASSLGGNQETQYF. CDR3 sequence (DNA): TGTGCCAGCAGCTTAGGGGGGAACCAAGAGACCCAGTACTTC. V gene TRBV7-9 combines with J gene TRBJ2-5, with D possibly called TRBD1 or TRBD2 (5 bases each). The CDR3 is made up of 14 amino acids. Between the trimmed V and J ends, which lost 1 base and 0 bases, there was a span of 6 bases. Germline values: CDR1 SEHNR, CDR2 FQNEAQ (reference sequence).

This chain uses TRBV7-9 with TRBJ1-2; 7 bases map to TRBD1. Trimming cost V 3 bases and J 4 bases; bases outside gene matches: 2. The germline V gene has CDR1 SEHNR and CDR2 FQNEAQ (reference sequence). This CDR3 spans 13 amino acids. The CDR3 coding sequence is TGTGCCAGCAGCTTGGGACAGCGCTATGGCTACACCTTC. Its protein product is CASSLGQRYGYTF.

This clonotype was counted between two and nine times. The CDR3 region is CASSGTSHGPETQYF. In DNA form, the CDR3 reads TGTGCCAGCAGCGGGACTTCACACGGACCAGAGACCCAGTACTTC. The rearrangement uses TRBV7-9 and TRBJ2-5; a possible D gene is TRBD2 (6 bases). CDR3 length: 15 amino acids. From germline, CDR1 is SEHNR and CDR2 FQNEAQ (reference sequence). The V gene lost 5 bases and the J gene lost 4 bases, with 17 bases spanning the gap.

The V call is TRBV11-3, the J call TRBJ2-3, with D uncertain. Germline V gene data show CDR1 as SGHNT and CDR2 as YENEEA. This CDR3 is built from 16 residues. The V end lost 2 bases, the J end lost 0 bases, and 12 bases lay between the germline ends. CDR3 nucleotide sequence: TGTGCCAGCAGCTTAAGGACCGGTGCTAGCACAGATACGCAGTATTTT. It codes for CASSLRTGASTDTQYF.